These 20 T cell receptor beta chains came from one sample sequenced in a study of blood T cell repertoires in COVID-19. Repertoires were generated with immunoSEQ multiplex PCR, while TCRdb's copy carries only in-frame clones and drops some. The table shows some 59,000 clones, with approximately 90% occurring only once. The sequencing sample was made of peripheral blood. The receptors here all came from a man aged 55-75 years with acute or convalescent COVID-19.

V gene TRBV5-1 combines with J gene TRBJ2-4, with a tentative D call TRBD2 (6 bases). There are 15 residues in the CDR3. The germline gives CDR1 SGHRS, CDR2 YFSETQ. V lost 0 bases to trimming and J lost 8 bases, with 15 bases between them. CDR3 DNA sequence: TGCGCCAGCAGCTTGGTTTCGGGGGATGTAGACATTCAGTACTTC. Protein sequence: CASSLVSGDVDIQYF. The full variable domain, its missing parts supplied by reference TRBV5-1 and TRBJ2-4, is KAGVTQTPRYLIKTRGQQVTLSCSPISGHRSVSWYQQTPGQGLQFLFEYFSETQRNKGNFPGRFSGRQFSNSRSEMNVSTLELGDSALYLCASSLVSGDVDIQYFGAGTRLSVL.

The V gene is TRBV29-1, the J gene TRBJ1-1; 12 nucleotides match TRBD1. The V gene end was trimmed by 6 bases and the J gene end by 4 bases; junction bases not matched to a gene: 9. The CDR3 is made up of 15 amino acids. CDR1 and CDR2 from the germline V gene are SQVTM and ANQGSEA. DNA of the CDR3: TGCAGCGTGTCCGGGACAGGGGGCGCCGGCACTGAAGCTTTCTTT. This translates into CSVSGTGGAGTEAFF.

V is TRBV2 and J is TRBJ2-7, with 8 nucleotides matching TRBD1. In germline, CDR1 is SNHLY, CDR2 FYNNEI. The CDR3 totals 14 residues. With 4 bases clipped from V and 3 bases from J, the junction kept 5 bases outside the gene matches. DNA of the CDR3: TGTGCCAGCAGTGCGGGGACAGGTGTCTACGAGCAGTACTTC. It translates to CASSAGTGVYEQYF.

The V and J genes are TRBV7-3 and TRBJ2-3; the D is unclear. Trimming stripped 5 bases from V and 4 bases from J, with 13 bases between. Germline V gives CDR1 SGHTA, CDR2 FQGTGA. The length of the CDR3 is 14 residues. The DNA for the CDR3 is TGTGCCAGCAGCCGCGGTCTAGACGCAGATACGCAGTATTTT. Protein sequence: CASSRGLDADTQYF.

CDR3 nucleotide sequence: TGTGCCAGCAGCTTCTATCGGACAGCTAGGAACACTGAAGCTTTCTTT. Its protein product is CASSFYRTARNTEAFF. The rearrangement links TRBV7-9 to TRBJ1-1, with a tentative D call TRBD1 (6 bases). CDR1 and CDR2 from the germline V gene are SEHNR and FQNEAQ (reference sequence). V lost 3 bases to trimming and J lost 1 base, with 15 bases between them. The CDR3 runs 16 residues.

V usage is TRBV29-1 and J usage is TRBJ1-1, with a possible D match to TRBD1 (6 bases). Trimming left V 6 bases short and J 4 bases short, with 18 bases between. The CDR3 is 14 amino acids. Looked up from germline, CDR1 is SQVTM and CDR2 is ANQGSEA. The CDR3 DNA reads as TGCAGCGTAGGCCTTGGACAGCGGAGCACTGAAGCTTTCTTT. Encoded protein: CSVGLGQRSTEAFF.

CDR3 in DNA: TGTGCCAGCACGAGGAGGGGGGGCTACGAGCAGTACTTC. This codes for CASTRRGGYEQYF. The gene calls are TRBV11-1 and TRBJ2-7, with D possibly matching TRBD2 (7 bases). The length of the CDR3 is 13 residues. Germline CDR1 SGHAT, CDR2 FQDESV (reference sequence). The V end lost 7 bases, the J end lost 3 bases, and 13 bases lay between the germline ends.

The J gene is TRBJ1-1, the V gene TRBV21-1. TRBV21-1 has pseudogene status. CDR3 length equals 15 residues. The CDR3 nucleotides are TGTGCCAGCAGCAAAGCGCCGAGCCTGAACACTGAAGCTTTCTTT. It encodes CASSKAPSLNTEAFF.

The chain employs TRBV6-5 and TRBJ2-6, with TRBD2 as a possible D gene (6 bases). Trimming removed 6 bases at V and 4 bases at J, with 13 bases between. Germline V gives CDR1 MNHEY, CDR2 SVGAGI. There are 15 residues in the CDR3. Here the CDR3 DNA reads TGTGCCAGCAGGGAGGGGTCCTCAGGGGCCAACGTCCTGACTTTC. This codes for CASREGSSGANVLTF.

This clone was counted between two and nine times. The rearrangement links TRBV5-6 to TRBJ1-2; D gene unclear. CDR3 size: 16 residues. Looked up from germline, CDR1 is SGHDT and CDR2 is YYEEEE. The V and J ends lost 0 bases and 6 bases respectively, with 18 bases between them. This chain's CDR3 is CASSLAVGSVGHGYTF. CDR3 DNA sequence: TGTGCCAGCAGCTTGGCAGTGGGTAGCGTCGGTCATGGCTACACCTTC.

The rearrangement joins TRBV24-1 to TRBJ2-1; TRBD2 is a possible D gene (5 bases). The CDR3 runs to 13 residues. Germline loops: CDR1 KGHDR, CDR2 SFDVKD. Trimming pared 5 bases from V and 8 bases from J, leaving 12 bases between. The CDR3 reads CATSVGGRDEQFF. CDR3 sequence (DNA): TGTGCCACCAGTGTGGGCGGGCGGGATGAGCAGTTCTTC.

The V and J genes are TRBV29-1 and TRBJ2-5, with D hard to call. V was pared by 6 bases and J by 0 bases, with 5 bases between. The CDR3 runs 11 residues. Germline CDR1 reads SQVTM; CDR2 reads ANQGSEA. CDR3: CSVRYQETQYF. The DNA for the CDR3 is TGCAGCGTCAGATACCAAGAGACCCAGTACTTC.

The chain has TRBV11-2 and TRBJ2-1, with 8 positions matching TRBD2. The CDR3 is made up of 13 amino acids. Trimming removed 1 base from V and 10 bases from J; junction bases left unmatched: 3. In germline, CDR1 is SGHAT, CDR2 FQNNGV. The CDR3 loop is CASSLGSGGEQFF. In nucleotides, the CDR3 is TGTGCCAGCAGCTTAGGTTCGGGGGGGGAGCAGTTCTTC.

The V gene is TRBV5-1, the J gene TRBJ2-1; 13 positions match TRBD2. The CDR3 runs to 15 residues. Unmatched junction bases numbered 7, after V lost 4 bases and J lost 9 bases. Germline V CDR1 and CDR2: SGHRS, YFSETQ. CDR3 nucleotides: TGCGCCAGCAGCCTTAGGACTAGCGGGGGCAGTGAGCAGTTCTTC. Its translation is CASSLRTSGGSEQFF.

The V and J genes are TRBV5-1 and TRBJ2-3; tentative D call: TRBD2 (7 bases). Germline lookup yields CDR1 SGHRS and CDR2 YFSETQ. Deletions cut 1 base from V and 2 bases from J, with 11 bases between. The CDR3 totals 15 residues. The CDR3 DNA reads TGCGCCAGCAGCTTGAGGGGGGGACACACAGATACGCAGTATTTT. It specifies CASSLRGGHTDTQYF.

The V and J genes are TRBV29-1 and TRBJ1-2, with 7 bases matching TRBD1. The CDR3 is 10 amino acids. The V gene's germline CDR1 is SQVTM and CDR2 ANQGSEA. V lost 4 bases, J lost 10 bases, and 3 bases stayed unmatched. The CDR3 DNA reads TGCAGCGTTGGGCAGGGGGACTACACCTTC. Translating it yields CSVGQGDYTF.

The J gene is TRBJ2-3, the V gene TRBV2; TRBD2 matches at 7 bases. J was trimmed by 2 bases and V by 6 bases; bases with no gene match: 8. In germline, CDR1 is SNHLY, CDR2 FYNNEI. The CDR3 runs 15 residues. The CDR3 loop is CASRTASGSTDTQYF. CDR3 bases: TGTGCCAGCAGAACGGCTAGCGGTTCCACAGATACGCAGTATTTT.

The chain joins TRBV5-5 to TRBJ1-6; 9 nucleotides align to TRBD1. J gave up 6 bases and V 3 bases, and 7 bases lay outside the gene matches. Looked up from germline, CDR1 is SGHKS and CDR2 is YYEKEE (reference sequence). This CDR3 is built from 16 residues. This CDR3 is CASSWGRGQGNSPLHF. CDR3 in DNA: TGTGCCAGCAGCTGGGGAAGGGGACAGGGTAATTCACCCCTCCACTTT.

There are a few counts of this clone. The J gene is TRBJ2-4, the V gene TRBV3-1 (or the pseudogene TRBV3-2), with 7 positions matching TRBD1. In germline, CDR1 is LGHDT, CDR2 YNNKEL (reference sequence). Trimming removed 2 bases from V and 0 bases from J; junction bases left unmatched: 7. This CDR3 is built from 17 residues. The CDR3 bases are TGTGCCAGCAGCCAACAGGGGACAGCGGTAGCCAAAAACATTCAGTACTTC. Protein product: CASSQQGTAVAKNIQYF.

This chain links TRBV5-1 with TRBJ1-2; 11 bases align to TRBD1. The CDR3 length is 14 residues. The V segment lost 3 bases and the J segment 7 bases; nucleotides outside the gene matches: 5. CDR1 is SGHRS and CDR2 is YFSETQ in the germline V gene. The CDR3 loop is CASSSGTGGGGYTF. CDR3 in DNA: TGCGCCAGCAGCTCGGGGACAGGGGGAGGTGGCTACACCTTC.